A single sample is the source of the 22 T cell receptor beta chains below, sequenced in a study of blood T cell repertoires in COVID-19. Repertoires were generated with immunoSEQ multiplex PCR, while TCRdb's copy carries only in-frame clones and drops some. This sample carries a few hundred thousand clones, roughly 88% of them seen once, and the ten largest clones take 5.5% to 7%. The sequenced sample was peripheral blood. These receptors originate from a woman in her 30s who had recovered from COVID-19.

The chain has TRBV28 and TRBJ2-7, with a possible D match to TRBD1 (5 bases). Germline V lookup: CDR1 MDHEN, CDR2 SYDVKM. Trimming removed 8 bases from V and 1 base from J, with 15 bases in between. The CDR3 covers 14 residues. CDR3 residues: CASLQRGKSYEQYF. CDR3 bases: TGTGCCAGCCTCCAAAGGGGCAAGTCCTACGAGCAGTACTTC.

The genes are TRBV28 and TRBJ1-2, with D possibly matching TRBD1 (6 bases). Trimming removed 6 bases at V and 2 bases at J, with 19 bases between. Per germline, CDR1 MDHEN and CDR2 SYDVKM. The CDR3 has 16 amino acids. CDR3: CASSLPGDILNYGYTF. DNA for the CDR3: TGTGCCAGCAGCCTCCCCGGGGACATCTTAAACTATGGCTACACCTTC.

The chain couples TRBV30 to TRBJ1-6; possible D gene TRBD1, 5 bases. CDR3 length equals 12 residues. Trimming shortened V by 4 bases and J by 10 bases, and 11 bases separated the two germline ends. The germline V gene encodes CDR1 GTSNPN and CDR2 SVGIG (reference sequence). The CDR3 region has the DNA TGTGCCTGGACCAGGGATCGGTCACCCCTCCACTTT. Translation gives CAWTRDRSPLHF.

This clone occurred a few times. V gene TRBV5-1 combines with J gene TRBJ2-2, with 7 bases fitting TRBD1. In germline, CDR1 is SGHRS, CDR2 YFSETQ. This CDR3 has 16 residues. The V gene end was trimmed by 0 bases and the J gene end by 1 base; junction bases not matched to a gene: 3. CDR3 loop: CASSLVPGGNTGELFF. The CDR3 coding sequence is TGCGCCAGCAGCTTGGTCCCAGGGGGGAACACCGGGGAGCTGTTTTTT. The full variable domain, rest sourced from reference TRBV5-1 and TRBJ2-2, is KAGVTQTPRYLIKTRGQQVTLSCSPISGHRSVSWYQQTPGQGLQFLFEYFSETQRNKGNFPGRFSGRQFSNSRSEMNVSTLELGDSALYLCASSLVPGGNTGELFFGEGSRLTVL.

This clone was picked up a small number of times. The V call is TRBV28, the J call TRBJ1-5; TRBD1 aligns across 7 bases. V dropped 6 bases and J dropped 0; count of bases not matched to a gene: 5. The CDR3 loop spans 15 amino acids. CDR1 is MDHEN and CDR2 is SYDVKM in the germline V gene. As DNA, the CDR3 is TGTGCCAGCAGCCCCGGGACAGCTAGCAATCAGCCCCAGCATTTT. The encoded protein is CASSPGTASNQPQHF.

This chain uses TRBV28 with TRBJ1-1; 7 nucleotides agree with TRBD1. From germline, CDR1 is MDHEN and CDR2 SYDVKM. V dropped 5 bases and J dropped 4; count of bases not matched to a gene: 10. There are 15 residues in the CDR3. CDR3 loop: CASSHTGAGGTEAFF. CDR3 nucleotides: TGTGCCAGCAGTCATACAGGGGCAGGGGGCACTGAAGCTTTCTTT.

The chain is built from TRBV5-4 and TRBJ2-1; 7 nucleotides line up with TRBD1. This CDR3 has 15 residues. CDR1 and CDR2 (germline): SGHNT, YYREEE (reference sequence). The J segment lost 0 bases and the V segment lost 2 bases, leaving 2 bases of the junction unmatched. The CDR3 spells CASSLDRASYNEQFF. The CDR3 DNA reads TGTGCCAGCAGCTTAGACAGGGCCTCCTACAATGAGCAGTTCTTC. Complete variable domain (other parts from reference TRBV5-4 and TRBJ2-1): ETGVTQSPTHLIKTRGQQVTLRCSSQSGHNTVSWYQQALGQGPQFIFQYYREEENGRGNFPPRFSGLQFPNYSSELNVNALELDDSALYLCASSLDRASYNEQFFGPGTRLTVL.

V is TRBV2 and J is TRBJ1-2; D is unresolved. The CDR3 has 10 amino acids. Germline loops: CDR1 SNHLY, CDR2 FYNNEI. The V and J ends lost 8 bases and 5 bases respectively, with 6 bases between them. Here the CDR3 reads CASVRYGYTF. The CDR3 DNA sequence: TGTGCCAGCGTCAGATATGGCTACACCTTC.

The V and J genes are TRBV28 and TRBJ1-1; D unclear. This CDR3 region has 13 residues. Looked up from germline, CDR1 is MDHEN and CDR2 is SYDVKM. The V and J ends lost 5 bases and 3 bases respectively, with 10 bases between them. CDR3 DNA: TGTGCCAGCAGTCCCGCGGGGTACACTGAAGCTTTCTTT. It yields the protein CASSPAGYTEAFF.

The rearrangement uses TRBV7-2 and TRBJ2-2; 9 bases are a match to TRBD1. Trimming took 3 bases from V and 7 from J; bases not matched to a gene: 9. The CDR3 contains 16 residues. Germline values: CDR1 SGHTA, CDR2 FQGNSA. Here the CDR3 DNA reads TGTGCCAGCAGCTTCCGAACAGGGGGCGGGAACGGGGAGCTGTTTTTT. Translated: CASSFRTGGGNGELFF.

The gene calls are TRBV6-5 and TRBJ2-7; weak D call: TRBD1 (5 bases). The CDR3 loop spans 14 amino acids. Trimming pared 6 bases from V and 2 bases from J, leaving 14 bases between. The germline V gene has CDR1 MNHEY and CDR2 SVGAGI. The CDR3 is CASRARQYPYEQYF. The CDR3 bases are TGTGCCAGCAGAGCCCGACAGTATCCCTACGAGCAGTACTTC.

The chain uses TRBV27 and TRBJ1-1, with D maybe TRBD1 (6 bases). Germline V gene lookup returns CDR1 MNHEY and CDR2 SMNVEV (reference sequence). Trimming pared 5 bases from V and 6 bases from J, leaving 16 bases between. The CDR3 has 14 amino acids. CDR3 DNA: TGTGCCAGCAGTGAGCATGACAGGAGAGCTGAAGCTTTCTTT. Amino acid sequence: CASSEHDRRAEAFF.

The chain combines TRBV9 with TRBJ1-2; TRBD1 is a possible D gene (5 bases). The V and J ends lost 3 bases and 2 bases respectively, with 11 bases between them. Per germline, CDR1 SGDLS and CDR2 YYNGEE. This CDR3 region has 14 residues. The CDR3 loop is CASSDMGGNYGYTF. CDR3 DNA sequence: TGTGCCAGCAGCGACATGGGGGGGAACTATGGCTACACCTTC. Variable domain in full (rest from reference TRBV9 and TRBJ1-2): DSGVTQTPKHLITATGQRVTLRCSPRSGDLSVYWYQQSLDQGLQFLIQYYNGEERAKGNILERFSAQQFPDLHSELNLSSLELGDSALYFCASSDMGGNYGYTFGSGTRLTVV.

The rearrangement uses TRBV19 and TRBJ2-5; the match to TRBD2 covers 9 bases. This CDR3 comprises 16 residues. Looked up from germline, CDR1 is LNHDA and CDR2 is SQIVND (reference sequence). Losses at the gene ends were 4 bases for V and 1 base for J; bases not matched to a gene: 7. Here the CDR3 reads CASSNGLAQIQETQYF. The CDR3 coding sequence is TGTGCCAGTAGTAACGGACTAGCGCAGATCCAAGAGACCCAGTACTTC.

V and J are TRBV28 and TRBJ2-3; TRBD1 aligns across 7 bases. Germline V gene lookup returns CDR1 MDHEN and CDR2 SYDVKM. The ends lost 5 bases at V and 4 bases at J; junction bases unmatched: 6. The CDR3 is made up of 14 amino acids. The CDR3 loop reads CASSRQGGADTQYF. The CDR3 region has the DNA TGTGCCAGCAGTCGACAGGGTGGTGCAGATACGCAGTATTTT.

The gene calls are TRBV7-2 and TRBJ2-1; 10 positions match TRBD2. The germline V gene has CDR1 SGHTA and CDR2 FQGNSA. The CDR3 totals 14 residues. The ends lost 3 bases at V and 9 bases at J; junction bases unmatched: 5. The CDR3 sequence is CASSFSGGAREQFF. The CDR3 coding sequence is TGTGCCAGCAGCTTCAGCGGGGGGGCCCGTGAGCAGTTCTTC.

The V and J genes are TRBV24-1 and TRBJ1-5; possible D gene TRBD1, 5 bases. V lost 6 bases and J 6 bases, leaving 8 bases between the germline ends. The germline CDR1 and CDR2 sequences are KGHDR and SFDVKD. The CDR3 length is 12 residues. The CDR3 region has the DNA TGTGCCACCAGTATGGGGGGTCAGCCCCAGCATTTT. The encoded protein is CATSMGGQPQHF.

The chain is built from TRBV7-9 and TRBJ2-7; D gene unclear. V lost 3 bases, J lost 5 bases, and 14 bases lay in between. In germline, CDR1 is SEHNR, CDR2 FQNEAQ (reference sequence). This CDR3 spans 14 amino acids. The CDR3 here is CASSFGGPVDEQYF. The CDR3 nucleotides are TGTGCCAGCAGCTTTGGTGGGCCGGTCGACGAGCAGTACTTC.

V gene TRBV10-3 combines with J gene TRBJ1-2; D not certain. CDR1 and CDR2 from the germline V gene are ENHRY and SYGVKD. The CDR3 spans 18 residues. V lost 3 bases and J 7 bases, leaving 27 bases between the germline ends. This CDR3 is CAISENIYFGADAGGYTF. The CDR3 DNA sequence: TGTGCCATCAGTGAAAATATTTATTTCGGTGCCGATGCCGGTGGCTACACCTTC.

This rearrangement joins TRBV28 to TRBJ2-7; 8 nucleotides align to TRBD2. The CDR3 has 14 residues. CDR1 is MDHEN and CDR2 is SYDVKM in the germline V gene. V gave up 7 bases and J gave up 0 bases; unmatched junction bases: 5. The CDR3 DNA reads TGTGCCAGCAAAGGCGGGGGGCACTCCTACGAGCAGTACTTC. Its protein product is CASKGGGHSYEQYF.

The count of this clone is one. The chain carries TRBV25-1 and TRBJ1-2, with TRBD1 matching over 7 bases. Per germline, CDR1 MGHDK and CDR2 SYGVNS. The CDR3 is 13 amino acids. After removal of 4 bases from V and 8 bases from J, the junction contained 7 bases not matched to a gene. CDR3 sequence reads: CASSGQLTGGYTF. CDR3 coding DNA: TGTGCCAGCAGTGGTCAATTGACAGGGGGCTACACCTTC.

CDR3 residues: CASSRNRGVNQPQHF. The CDR3 region has the DNA TGCGCCAGCAGCCGGAACAGGGGGGTCAATCAGCCCCAGCATTTT. The V gene is TRBV4-3, the J gene TRBJ1-5; the match to TRBD1 covers 8 bases. The CDR3 length is 15 residues. The germline V gene has CDR1 LGHNA and CDR2 YSLEER. V was pared by 4 bases and J by 3 bases, with 5 bases of the junction left unmatched.